This note documents a single T cell receptor beta chain sequence. J lost 9 bases, V lost 7 bases, and 11 bases had no gene match. Looked up from germline, CDR1 is MNHEY and CDR2 is SVGAGI. This CDR3 region has 13 residues. This record comes from a study of blood T cell repertoires in COVID-19. Across the whole study: Whether acute or convalescent, the COVID-19 samples came from the United States, Italy and Spain.

Produced via immunoSEQ multiplex PCR; TCRdb's table is partial and in-frame only. The data show about 170,000 clones, roughly four fifths seen once. This sequence originates from a man aged 40-49 years who had recovered from COVID-19. Sequencing was carried out using peripheral blood. The V call is TRBV6-5, the J call TRBJ2-5, with 7 bases that match TRBD1. DNA for the CDR3: TGTGCCAGCATACAGGCACCCCAGGGGGCCCAGTACTTC. It encodes CASIQAPQGAQYF.